The present T cell receptor (beta chain) was sequenced within a study of blood T cell repertoires in COVID-19. The CDR3 runs to 13 residues. Trimming stripped 3 bases from V and 11 bases from J, with 16 bases between. The germline CDR1 and CDR2 sequences are PRHDT and FYEKMQ (reference sequence). Generated by immunoSEQ multiplex PCR, the TCRdb table keeps only in-frame clones and is missing some. Seen here are about 260,000 clones, over 70% observed once, and the top ten hold about a tenth. What was sequenced was peripheral blood. The TCR was taken from a woman aged 65 to 85 with COVID-19, enrolled during active disease. The chain is built from TRBV13 and TRBJ1-1, with a tentative D call TRBD1 (6 bases). CDR3 region: CASSFRTVSWAFF. The DNA for the CDR3 is TGTGCCAGCAGCTTTCGGACAGTCTCCTGGGCTTTCTTT.